This TCR beta chain was captured in a study of regulatory T cells in long-lasting Graves disease. Findings and limits, study-wide: Favoring TRBV28, TRBJ1-2 and TRBJ2-5 was a feature seen in persistent disease. Persistent Graves' patients showed a TCR diversity that was lower than that of newly diagnosed ones.

Germline V gives CDR1 MNHNS, CDR2 SASEGT. The CDR3 is made up of 11 amino acids. V dropped 4 bases and J dropped 12 bases, with 12 bases sitting between them. Building of the TCR beta libraries involved iRepertoire HTBI primers and Arm-PCR of CDR3 regions. TCRdb fed the multiplex PCR reads into MiXCR, producing one record per CDR3 protein. In the table there are hundreds of thousands of distinct CDR3 sequences, about 20% of which are singletons. The time point here: persistent/refractory GD, antithyroid drugs over 5 years with positive TRAb. From RNA extracted from PBMCs, the TCR library was made. This clonotype was seen ten or more times. What it binds is not known.

This receptor was identified in a female donor with Graves disease. This chain connects TRBV6-1 to TRBJ2-5; D uncertain. Sequenced here: peripheral blood mononuclear cells (PBMCs), sampled when the disease was refractory, from a patient treated with antithyroid drugs. In DNA, the CDR3 is TGTGCCAGCAGTGCCCGGACGGAAAAGTACTTC. It yields the protein CASSARTEKYF.